This T cell receptor (beta chain) comes out of a study of shared T cell receptors in the human thymus. TCRdb's table, derived via immunoSEQ multiplex PCR, lists solely in-frame clones and lacks some. The data contain some 700,000 clones, 80% to 90% of them seen just once; the ten biggest clones take up approximately 0.01%. This CDR3 contains 15 residues. Germline CDR1 reads SQVTM; CDR2 reads ANQGSEA. The J segment lost 0 bases and the V segment lost 3 bases, leaving 5 bases of the junction unmatched. These data were likewise used in another study, on human thymus T cells. That study reports: Resections removed during corrective heart surgery provided the thymus tissue used.

The sequence was collected from a girl in the first two years of life with a congenital heart defect. The specimen sequenced was thymocytes. The chain employs TRBV29-1 and TRBJ2-1, with 7 bases matching TRBD2. CDR3 bases: TGCAGCGTTGAGGGGGGACTAACCTCCTACAATGAGCAGTTCTTC. It is translated as CSVEGGLTSYNEQFF.